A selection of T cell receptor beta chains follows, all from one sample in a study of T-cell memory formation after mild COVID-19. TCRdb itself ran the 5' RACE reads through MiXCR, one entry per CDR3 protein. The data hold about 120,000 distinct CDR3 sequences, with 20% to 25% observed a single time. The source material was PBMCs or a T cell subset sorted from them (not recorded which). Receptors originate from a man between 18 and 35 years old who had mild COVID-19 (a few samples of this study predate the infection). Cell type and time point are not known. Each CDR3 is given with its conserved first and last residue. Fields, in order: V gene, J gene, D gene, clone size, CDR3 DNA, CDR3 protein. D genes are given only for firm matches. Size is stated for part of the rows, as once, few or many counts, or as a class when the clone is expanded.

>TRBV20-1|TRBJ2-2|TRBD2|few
TGCAGTGCTAGAGATCGGGATAGCGGGGGGGCGGACGGGGAGCTGTTTTTT
CSARDRDSGGADGELFF
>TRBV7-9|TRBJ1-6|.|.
TGTGCCAGCAGTTCAGGGATGTCACCCCTCCACTTT
CASSSGMSPLHF
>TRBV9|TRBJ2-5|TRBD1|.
TGTGCCAGCAGCGTAGGGACAGGGTCGTTCCCGACCCAGTACTTC
CASSVGTGSFPTQYF
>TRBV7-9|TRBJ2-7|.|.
TGTGCCAGCACCTTGGGACCCTACGAGCAGTACTTC
CASTLGPYEQYF
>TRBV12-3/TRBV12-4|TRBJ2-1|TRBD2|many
TGTGCAGCGGGACGGGGGAATGAGCAGTTCTTC
CAAGRGNEQFF
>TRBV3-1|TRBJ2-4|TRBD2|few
TGTGCCAGCAGCCAGACGGGACTAACCAAAAACATTCAGTACTTC
CASSQTGLTKNIQYF
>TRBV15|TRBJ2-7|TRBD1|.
TGTGCCACCAGCACAGCTCGACAGGGGGCCTACGAGCAGTACTTC
CATSTARQGAYEQYF
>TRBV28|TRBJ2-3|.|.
TGTGCCAGCAGTTGGTCGGGGGATACGCAGTATTTT
CASSWSGDTQYF
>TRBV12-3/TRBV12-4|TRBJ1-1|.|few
TGTGCCAGCAGTTCCCGGAACACTGAAGCTTTCTTT
CASSSRNTEAFF
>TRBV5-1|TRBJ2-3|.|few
TGCGCCAGCAGCTTGGAGGCTAACACAGATACGCAGTATTTT
CASSLEANTDTQYF
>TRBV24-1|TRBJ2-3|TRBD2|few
TGTGCCACCAGTGATTCTGGGGCGGGGGACACAGATACGCAGTATTTT
CATSDSGAGDTDTQYF
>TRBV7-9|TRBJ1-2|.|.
TGTGCCAGCAGCGCTGGGAAGGGCGGTCTCCCTGCACCTTATGGCTACACCTTC
CASSAGKGGLPAPYGYTF
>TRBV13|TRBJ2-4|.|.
TGTGCCACCAAGGACAGTACCAAAAACATTCAGTACTTC
CATKDSTKNIQYF
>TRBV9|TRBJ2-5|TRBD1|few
TGTGCCAGCAGCGCCCATACCGGGACAGGGGAGACCCAGTACTTC
CASSAHTGTGETQYF
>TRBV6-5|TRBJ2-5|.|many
TGTGCCAGCAGTTACACCAGGGTAGGAGAGACCCAGTACTTC
CASSYTRVGETQYF
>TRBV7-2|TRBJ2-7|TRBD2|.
TGTGCCAGCAGCTCGGAGCTCGGGGGGACCTACGAGCAGTACTTC
CASSSELGGTYEQYF
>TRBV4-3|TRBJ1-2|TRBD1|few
TGCGCCAGCAGCCAGGGGGTAGGACAGGGCTCTAACTATGGCTACACCTTC
CASSQGVGQGSNYGYTF
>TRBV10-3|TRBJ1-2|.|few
TGTGCCATTACGGCGAGCAACTATGGCTACACCTTC
CAITASNYGYTF
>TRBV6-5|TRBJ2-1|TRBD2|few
TGTGCCAGCAGTTGGGGGGTAGCGGGCCACAATGAGCAGTTCTTC
CASSWGVAGHNEQFF
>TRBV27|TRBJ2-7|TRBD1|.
TGTGCCAGCAGTACCACGCCGGGACAGGGGGCAGATTCATTC
CASSTTPGQGADSF
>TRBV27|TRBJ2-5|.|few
TGTGCCAGCAGTTTAACATCGTGGGAGACCCAGTACTTC
CASSLTSWETQYF
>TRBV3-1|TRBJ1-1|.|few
TGTGCCAGCAGCCCGTTTTCGTACAGTACGAACACTGAAGCTTTCTTT
CASSPFSYSTNTEAFF